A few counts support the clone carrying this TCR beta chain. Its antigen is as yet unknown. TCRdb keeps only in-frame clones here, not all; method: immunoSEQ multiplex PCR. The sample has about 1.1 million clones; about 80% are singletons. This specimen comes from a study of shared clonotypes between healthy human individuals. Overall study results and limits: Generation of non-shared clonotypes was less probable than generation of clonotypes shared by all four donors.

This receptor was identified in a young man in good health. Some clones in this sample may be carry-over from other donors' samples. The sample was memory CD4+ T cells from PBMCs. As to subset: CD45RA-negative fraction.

The chain's CDR3 is CASTPGGLGEQYF. CDR3 DNA sequence: TGTGCCAGCACCCCAGGAGGGCTAGGCGAGCAGTACTTC. This sequence joins TRBV28 and TRBJ2-7; weak D call: TRBD2 (6 bases). The CDR3 length is 13 residues. The V gene lost 7 bases and the J gene lost 6 bases, with 16 bases spanning the gap. The germline V gene encodes CDR1 MDHEN and CDR2 SYDVKM.